Each of the 16 T cell receptor beta chains below was sequenced from the same sample in a study of T cell responses to AZD1222 COVID-19 vaccine. Repertoires were generated with immunoSEQ multiplex PCR, while TCRdb's copy carries only in-frame clones and drops some. The sample has around 120,000 clones; approximately 94% are singletons. Specimen: peripheral blood, collected 28 days after the second AZD1222 dose. These receptor sequences come from an adult who received the AZD1222 COVID-19 vaccine.

The chain links TRBV4-2 to TRBJ2-5, with 11 bases that match TRBD1. The germline gives CDR1 LGHNA, CDR2 YNFKEQ. V dropped 1 base and J dropped 4; count of bases not matched to a gene: 2. There are 15 residues in the CDR3. Here the CDR3 reads CASSQGTGGAETQYF. In nucleotides, the CDR3 is TGTGCCAGCAGCCAAGGGACAGGGGGCGCAGAGACCCAGTACTTC.

This clone was seen only once. The chain carries TRBV7-9 and TRBJ2-3, with a weak D call TRBD2 (5 bases). The germline gives CDR1 SEHNR, CDR2 FQNEAQ (reference sequence). V shed 3 bases and J shed 0 bases, with 10 bases lying between them. The CDR3 loop spans 15 amino acids. The CDR3 DNA sequence: TGTGCCAGCAGCTTTCGAGGGAGAAGCACAGATACGCAGTATTTT. Amino acids: CASSFRGRSTDTQYF.

This sequence joins TRBV5-4 and TRBJ1-2, with D possibly matching TRBD1 (6 bases). Germline CDR1 SGHNT, CDR2 YYREEE (reference sequence). The CDR3 sequence is 15 residues long. Trimming cost V 4 bases and J 3 bases, with 16 bases left between them. The DNA for the CDR3 is TGTGCCAGCAGCCCGGTCGTAGGGGGGGACTATGGCTACACCTTC. Translated, it gives CASSPVVGGDYGYTF.

The chain employs TRBV7-8 and TRBJ2-1, with 9 bases matching TRBD2. The CDR3 is 16 amino acids. Germline loops: CDR1 SGHVS, CDR2 FQNEAQ. The ends lost 5 bases at V and 5 bases at J; junction bases unmatched: 10. The CDR3 protein is CASSLWPLAGHNEQFF. CDR3 coding DNA: TGTGCCAGCAGCCTTTGGCCTCTAGCGGGGCACAATGAGCAGTTCTTC.

V usage is TRBV7-9 and J usage is TRBJ2-5; tentatively, D is TRBD1 (5 bases). V lost 0 bases and J 2 bases, leaving 7 bases between the germline ends. This CDR3 is built from 14 residues. The germline V gene encodes CDR1 SEHNR and CDR2 FQNEAQ (reference sequence). The CDR3 DNA follows: TGTGCCAGCAGCTTAGCGGACATACAAGAGACCCAGTACTTC. Translation: CASSLADIQETQYF. The full variable domain, in which reference TRBV7-9 and TRBJ2-5 provide the parts outside the CDR3, is DTGVSQNPRHKITKRGQNVTFRCDPISEHNRLYWYRQTLGQGPEFLTYFQNEAQLEKSRLLSDRFSAERPKGSFSTLEIQRTEQGDSAMYLCASSLADIQETQYFGPGTRLLVL.

J is TRBJ1-6 and V is TRBV19; D possibly corresponds to TRBD1 (6 bases). The V and J ends lost 6 bases and 9 bases respectively, with 9 bases between them. Germline-derived CDR1 and CDR2 are LNHDA and SQIVND (reference sequence). This CDR3 is built from 12 residues. CDR3 DNA sequence: TGTGCCAGTAGCACAGGGACTTCACCCCTCCACTTT. Its translation: CASSTGTSPLHF. The complete variable domain, with remaining parts taken from reference TRBV19 and TRBJ1-6, reads DGGITQSPKYLFRKEGQNVTLSCEQNLNHDAMYWYRQDPGQGLRLIYYSQIVNDFQKGDIAEGYSVSREKKESFPLTVTSAQKNPTAFYLCASSTGTSPLHFGNGTRLTVT.

A single count supports this clone. The rearrangement links TRBV5-1 to TRBJ2-7; 9 nucleotides align to TRBD2. The CDR3 runs 14 residues. Germline V gives CDR1 SGHRS, CDR2 YFSETQ. J gave up 0 bases and V 3 bases, and 1 base lay outside the gene matches. The chain's CDR3 is CASSSSGNSYEQYF. CDR3 DNA: TGCGCCAGCAGCTCTAGCGGGAACTCCTACGAGCAGTACTTC.

The chain carries TRBV9 and TRBJ1-2; weak D call: TRBD1 (6 bases). Germline V gene lookup returns CDR1 SGDLS and CDR2 YYNGEE. With 0 bases removed from V and 3 bases from J, the gap between germline ends came to 12 bases. The CDR3 loop spans 15 amino acids. CDR3 sequence (DNA): TGTGCCAGCAGCGTAGATGTAGGGGGGGACTATGGCTACACCTTC. Its protein product is CASSVDVGGDYGYTF.

The rearrangement links TRBV29-1 to TRBJ2-3, with 9 bases matching TRBD2. J lost 4 bases, V lost 1 base, and 6 bases had no gene match. This CDR3 spans 15 amino acids. The V gene's germline CDR1 is SQVTM and CDR2 ANQGSEA. The CDR3 sequence: CSVEGGGGASDTQYF. The CDR3 DNA sequence: TGCAGCGTTGAAGGTGGCGGGGGGGCCTCAGATACGCAGTATTTT.

The V and J genes are TRBV9 and TRBJ1-2; TRBD1 aligns across 9 bases. The CDR3 loop spans 14 amino acids. The germline V gene has CDR1 SGDLS and CDR2 YYNGEE. Unmatched junction bases numbered 8, after V lost 3 bases and J lost 8 bases. CDR3 sequence: CASSEVGQGFGYTF. In nucleotides, the CDR3 is TGTGCCAGCAGCGAAGTAGGACAGGGGTTCGGCTACACCTTC. The variable domain in full, with the rest retrieved from reference TRBV9 and TRBJ1-2, is DSGVTQTPKHLITATGQRVTLRCSPRSGDLSVYWYQQSLDQGLQFLIQYYNGEERAKGNILERFSAQQFPDLHSELNLSSLELGDSALYFCASSEVGQGFGYTFGSGTRLTVV.

The CDR3: CASSFRTGGPNTEAFF. The DNA for the CDR3 is TGTGCCAGCAGCTTCCGCACAGGGGGCCCGAACACTGAAGCTTTCTTT. V is TRBV5-8 and J is TRBJ1-1, with TRBD1 identical over 9 bases. CDR1 is SGHTS, CDR2 YDEGEE, per germline. The CDR3 has 16 residues. The V gene end was trimmed by 2 bases and the J gene end by 1 base; junction bases not matched to a gene: 6. The whole variable domain, remainder taken from reference TRBV5-8 and TRBJ1-1, is EAGVTQSPTHLIKTRGQQATLRCSPISGHTSVYWYQQALGLGLQFLLWYDEGEERNRGNFPPRFSGRQFPNYSSELNVNALELEDSALYLCASSFRTGGPNTEAFFGQGTRLTVV.

The rearrangement uses TRBV28 and TRBJ1-3; TRBD1 might be the D (6 bases). The CDR3 contains 16 residues. V dropped 10 bases and J dropped 0 bases, with 19 bases sitting between them. Germline-derived CDR1 and CDR2 are MDHEN and SYDVKM. The CDR3 spells CATAGDDWVSGNTIYF. In DNA form, the CDR3 reads TGTGCCACCGCAGGGGACGACTGGGTCTCTGGAAACACCATATATTTT.

The chain recombines TRBV3-1 (or the pseudogene TRBV3-2) with TRBJ2-7; TRBD1 matches at 7 bases. The length of the CDR3 is 14 residues. J lost 3 bases, V lost 3 bases, and 5 bases had no gene match. CDR1 is LGHDT, CDR2 YNNKEL, per germline (reference sequence). CDR3 in DNA: TGTGCCAGCAGCCAGTCGGGACAGCTCTACGAGCAGTACTTC. Its protein is CASSQSGQLYEQYF.

V gene TRBV6-5 combines with J gene TRBJ1-2, with 8 bases lining up with TRBD1. V gave up 6 bases and J gave up 8 bases; unmatched junction bases: 11. This CDR3 has 14 residues. Germline V lookup: CDR1 MNHEY, CDR2 SVGAGI. CDR3 coding DNA: TGTGCCAGCAGAACAGGGGGGGCCGATAGGGGCTACACCTTC. Protein product: CASRTGGADRGYTF.

V and J are TRBV9 and TRBJ2-2; 7 positions match TRBD2. Germline V CDR1 and CDR2: SGDLS, YYNGEE. The CDR3 contains 16 residues. Losses at the gene ends were 5 bases for V and 0 bases for J; bases not matched to a gene: 7. CDR3 loop: CASRPGGFANTGELFF. DNA of the CDR3: TGTGCCAGCAGGCCCGGGGGGTTCGCGAACACCGGGGAGCTGTTTTTT.

The chain is built from TRBV11-2 and TRBJ1-2; tentative D call: TRBD1 (6 bases). CDR3 size: 16 residues. Germline CDR1 is SGHAT and CDR2 is FQNNGV. Trimming removed 1 base from V and 3 bases from J, with 15 bases in between. CDR3 sequence (DNA): TGTGCCAGCAGCTTAGGAGGGTGGGGGCGCGACTATGGCTACACCTTC. Amino acids: CASSLGGWGRDYGYTF. Together with reference TRBV11-2 and TRBJ1-2, the CDR3 gives the full variable domain: EAGVAQSPRYKIIEKRQSVAFWCNPISGHATLYWYQQILGQGPKLLIQFQNNGVVDDSQLPKDRFSAERLKGVDSTLKIQPAKLEDSAVYLCASSLGGWGRDYGYTFGSGTRLTVV.